This entry concerns a single T cell receptor beta chain. The sample is drawn from a study of cytomegalovirus exposure and HLA in healthy donors. For the study at large: Researchers previously reported finding fewer than 140 million unique TCR beta sequences from around 200 million T cells. Drawn from HLA-typed donors, approximately 86 million unique TCRs were held in an early data release.

The PCR contained 60 Vbeta and 13 Jbeta primers. Produced via immunoSEQ multiplex PCR; TCRdb's table is partial and in-frame only. The repertoire holds some 190,000 clones, over 70% seen once, with 1% to 1.5% in the top ten. V lost 4 bases to trimming and J lost 4 bases, with 13 bases between them. Germline lookup yields CDR1 SNHLY and CDR2 FYNNEI. The CDR3 sequence is 14 residues long. The chain employs TRBV2 and TRBJ1-1; D is unclear. Sequenced: PBMCs. This receptor was taken from a young man in good health and CMV-seronegative. CDR3 DNA sequence: TGTGCCAGCAGTGGGGAGTCGGGATTCACTGAAGCTTTCTTT. Translating gives CASSGESGFTEAFF.